Each of the 14 T cell receptor beta chains below was sequenced from the same sample in a study of blood T cell repertoires in COVID-19. Clones were sequenced by immunoSEQ multiplex PCR, and TCRdb holds only the in-frame ones, with some missing. The table lists approximately 75,000 clones, roughly 84% of them singletons. Sequenced sample: peripheral blood. All receptors come from a woman between 45 and 60 years old with acute or convalescent COVID-19.

The CDR3, as DNA: TGTGCCACCAAAAAGGCGGGGCGTCTTAATGAAAAACTGTTTTTT. Protein: CATKKAGRLNEKLFF. The chain combines TRBV15 with TRBJ1-4; TRBD1 might be the D (5 bases). The V end was cut by 7 bases, the J end by 4 bases, with 16 bases between. The CDR3 spans 15 residues. The germline CDR1 and CDR2 sequences are LNHNV and YYDKDF (reference sequence).

This rearrangement joins TRBV18 to TRBJ2-7; possibly TRBD1 for D (6 bases). The CDR3 length is 14 residues. Germline CDR1 is KGHSH and CDR2 is LQKENI. The V end lost 6 bases, the J end lost 6 bases, and 18 bases lay between the germline ends. This CDR3 reads CASSPQSIRGEQYF. Here the CDR3 DNA reads TGTGCCAGCTCCCCCCAAAGCATCAGGGGCGAGCAGTACTTC. The whole variable domain, filled in from reference TRBV18 and TRBJ2-7, reads NAGVMQNPRHLVRRRGQEARLRCSPMKGHSHVYWYRQLPEEGLKFMVYLQKENIIDESGMPKERFSAEFPKEGPSILRIQQVVRGDSAAYFCASSPQSIRGEQYFGPGTRLTVT.

The chain has TRBV5-1 and TRBJ1-2, with unresolved D. The CDR3 sequence is 14 residues long. Germline V CDR1 and CDR2: SGHRS, YFSETQ. V was trimmed by 0 bases and J by 4 bases, leaving 10 bases between them. The CDR3 region is CASSLATGSYGYTF. The CDR3, as DNA: TGCGCCAGCAGCTTGGCCACGGGGTCCTATGGCTACACCTTC.

J is TRBJ2-1 and V is TRBV6-4; 7 bases match TRBD1. The length of the CDR3 is 17 residues. Germline V gene data show CDR1 as MRHNA and CDR2 as SNTAGT. Unmatched junction bases numbered 13, after V lost 5 bases and J lost 3 bases. The chain's CDR3 is CASSPTTGPHFYNEQFF. CDR3 coding DNA: TGTGCCAGCAGTCCTACGACAGGGCCCCACTTCTACAATGAGCAGTTCTTC.

This rearrangement joins TRBV4-1 to TRBJ2-1, with 9 bases fitting TRBD2. The CDR3 loop spans 15 amino acids. Germline V gives CDR1 MGHRA, CDR2 YSYEKL. After removal of 7 bases from V and 3 bases from J, the junction contained 7 bases not matched to a gene. CDR3 amino acids: CASTPLAGVYNEQFF. CDR3 in DNA: TGCGCCAGCACCCCATTAGCGGGAGTCTACAATGAGCAGTTCTTC.

The chain combines TRBV6-1 with TRBJ1-2; no definite D call. Looked up from germline, CDR1 is MNHNS and CDR2 is SASEGT. The CDR3 consists of 12 residues. The V and J ends lost 2 bases and 4 bases respectively, with 5 bases between them. The CDR3 reads CASSESGYGYTF. In DNA form, the CDR3 reads TGTGCCAGCAGTGAAAGCGGCTATGGCTACACCTTC.

J is TRBJ1-2 and V is TRBV6-2 or TRBV6-3; 7 bases agree with TRBD1. V was clipped by 2 bases and J by 3 bases; unmatched bases: 3. Per germline, CDR1 MNHEY and CDR2 SVGEGT. This CDR3 is 14 amino acids long. Here the CDR3 DNA reads TGTGCCAGCAGTTACGGGGACAGATACTATGGCTACACCTTC. Translating it yields CASSYGDRYYGYTF.

This clone was found a few times. CDR3 region: CASSPTSGSEDTQYF. CDR3 DNA sequence: TGTGCCAGCAGCCCTACTAGCGGGAGTGAAGATACGCAGTATTTT. The rearrangement joins TRBV6-4 to TRBJ2-3, with 11 bases that match TRBD2. Germline V gene sequence: CDR1 MRHNA, CDR2 SNTAGT. Losses at the gene ends were 6 bases for V and 5 bases for J; bases not matched to a gene: 7. The CDR3 has 15 amino acids.

CDR3 amino acids: CAWKLAGGPSYEQYF. The CDR3 DNA reads as TGTGCCTGGAAGCTAGCGGGAGGGCCTAGTTACGAGCAGTACTTC. The rearrangement uses TRBV30 and TRBJ2-7; 12 bases fit TRBD2. After removal of 4 bases from V and 4 bases from J, the junction contained 8 bases not matched to a gene. The CDR3 sequence is 15 residues long. Germline CDR1 is GTSNPN and CDR2 is SVGIG (reference sequence).

This clone was detected once. The CDR3 spells CSVHQGERAKNIQYF. The CDR3 nucleotides are TGCAGCGTCCACCAGGGGGAAAGGGCCAAAAACATTCAGTACTTC. V usage is TRBV29-1 and J usage is TRBJ2-4; 7 bases are shared with TRBD1. CDR1 and CDR2 (germline): SQVTM, ANQGSEA. V lost 6 bases and J lost 1; bases outside the gene matches: 9. CDR3 length: 15 residues.

This sequence joins TRBV7-6 and TRBJ1-4; 9 nucleotides match TRBD1. V was pared by 3 bases and J by 5 bases, with 1 base of the junction left unmatched. Germline CDR1 and CDR2: SGHVS and FNYEAQ. The CDR3 has 14 residues. CDR3 in DNA: TGTGCCAGCAGCTTGGGGACAGGGAATGAAAAACTGTTTTTT. Translation: CASSLGTGNEKLFF.

J is TRBJ2-7 and V is TRBV30; D may be TRBD2 (6 bases). V lost 3 bases and J 5 bases, leaving 20 bases between the germline ends. This CDR3 is 15 amino acids long. Germline CDR1 reads GTSNPN; CDR2 reads SVGIG (reference sequence). For the CDR3, the DNA is TGTGCCTGGAGAGCACCGGGACTCGGCCGGCACGAGCAGTACTTC. Translation: CAWRAPGLGRHEQYF. The complete variable domain, with remaining parts taken from reference TRBV30 and TRBJ2-7, reads SQTIHQWPATLVQPVGSPLSLECTVEGTSNPNLYWYRQAAGRGLQLLFYSVGIGQISSEVPQNLSASRPQDRQFILSSKKLLLSDSGFYLCAWRAPGLGRHEQYFGPGTRLTVT.

This chain's CDR3 is CASSLYPDTQYF. CDR3 DNA sequence: TGTGCCAGCAGCTTGTATCCAGATACGCAGTATTTT. The chain links TRBV13 to TRBJ2-3; the D is unclear. V was trimmed by 3 bases and J by 4 bases, leaving 5 bases between them. The CDR3 contains 12 residues. Germline V CDR1 and CDR2: PRHDT, FYEKMQ (reference sequence). The full variable domain, its missing parts supplied by reference TRBV13 and TRBJ2-3, is AAGVIQSPRHLIKEKRETATLKCYPIPRHDTVYWYQQGPGQDPQFLISFYEKMQSDKGSIPDRFSAQQFSDYHSELNMSSLELGDSALYFCASSLYPDTQYFGPGTRLTVL.

The chain joins TRBV15 to TRBJ1-2; TRBD1 might be the D (5 bases). Germline V gene data show CDR1 as LNHNV and CDR2 as YYDKDF (reference sequence). V was shortened by 0 bases and J by 4 bases, with 15 bases between the two germline ends. The CDR3 is 16 amino acids. This CDR3 is CATSRDRGGQGYGYTF. The CDR3 DNA reads as TGTGCCACCAGCAGAGATCGAGGAGGGCAGGGCTATGGCTACACCTTC.